The 19 T cell receptor beta chains reported below all come from one sample, sequenced in a study of Graves' ophthalmopathy and Graves' hyperthyroidism (dated 2018 in TCRdb). Sequencing used an Illumina HiSeq 2000. For repertoire sequencing, TCR beta CDR3 regions were amplified from RNA transcripts. The first round was an RT-PCR using HTBI primers with the Qiagen OneStep RT-PCR kit, and this first round was followed by a second-round multiplex PCR, then size selection and purification. Starting from the raw public reads, TCRdb applied fastp trimming at Q25, assembled clones with MiXCR and retained in-frame beta chains. Each CDR3 protein gets just one entry, which takes the most common genes and DNA from the rows behind it. Recorded for this sample are a few hundred thousand distinct CDR3 sequences; under 25% of them occurred a single time. The ten largest clones capture more than 2.5% of the sample.

The sample consisted of peripheral blood. The receptors stem from a woman younger than 30 with stable Graves' hyperthyroidism. Donor details come from another sample of the same person, matched by shared clones.

In this sample, this clonotype turned up a few times. V usage is TRBV4-1 and J usage is TRBJ1-1, with 9 bases lining up with TRBD1. Trimming removed 4 bases from V and 1 base from J; junction bases left unmatched: 7. There are 16 residues in the CDR3. Looked up from germline, CDR1 is MGHRA and CDR2 is YSYEKL. The CDR3: CASSPTGTGRNTEAFF. CDR3 DNA: TGCGCCAGCAGCCCGACCGGGACAGGGAGGAACACTGAAGCTTTCTTT.

This clonotype was counted ten times or more. V gene TRBV4-1 combines with J gene TRBJ2-7, with D possibly matching TRBD1 (5 bases). The germline CDR1 and CDR2 sequences are MGHRA and YSYEKL. This CDR3 contains 14 residues. Trimming took off 0 bases at V and 5 bases at J, with 11 bases between the two ends. CDR3 protein: CASSQDRDLNEQYF. DNA of the CDR3: TGCGCCAGCAGCCAAGACAGGGATCTGAACGAGCAGTACTTC.

This clonotype was observed at least ten times. The chain employs TRBV25-1 and TRBJ2-5; TRBD1 is a possible D gene (6 bases). Germline V gives CDR1 MGHDK, CDR2 SYGVNS. The CDR3 is made up of 16 amino acids. Between the trimmed V and J ends, which lost 1 base and 5 bases, there was a span of 17 bases. In DNA form, the CDR3 reads TGTGCCAGCAGTGAATTGGGGGCATTCCACGTGGAGACCCAGTACTTC. Translation gives CASSELGAFHVETQYF.

This clonotype was seen many times. The V and J genes are TRBV6-1 and TRBJ2-7; perhaps TRBD1 as D (6 bases). V was shortened by 7 bases and J by 0 bases, with 16 bases between the two germline ends. There are 15 residues in the CDR3. Germline CDR1 and CDR2: MNHNS and SASEGT. In nucleotides, the CDR3 is TGTGCCAGCAAGCGAAGACAGGAGACCTCCTACGAGCAGTACTTC. Its protein product is CASKRRQETSYEQYF.

There are many counts of this clonotype. Here the CDR3 DNA reads TGCAGTGCTAGTCCCCAGGGTGAGGGTTACGAGCAGTACTTC. Its translation: CSASPQGEGYEQYF. V usage is TRBV20-1 and J usage is TRBJ2-7; tentatively, D is TRBD1 or TRBD2 (5 bases each). This CDR3 spans 14 amino acids. Germline CDR1 reads DFQATT; CDR2 reads SNEGSKA (reference sequence). The V gene lost 3 bases and the J gene lost 4 bases, with 16 bases spanning the gap.

This clonotype has a count of ten or more. The chain recombines TRBV28 with TRBJ2-7; D might be TRBD2 (6 bases). The CDR3 covers 13 residues. The ends were cut back, 6 bases at V and 4 bases at J, with 13 bases in the middle. The germline CDR1 and CDR2 sequences are MDHEN and SYDVKM. The CDR3 here is CASSPGGFYEQYF. CDR3 sequence (DNA): TGTGCCAGCAGCCCCGGGGGATTTTACGAGCAGTACTTC.

This clonotype has a count of ten or more. The chain is built from TRBV24-1 and TRBJ2-7, with D perhaps TRBD1 (6 bases). With 5 bases removed from V and 5 bases from J, the gap between germline ends came to 21 bases. The CDR3 runs 16 residues. Germline lookup yields CDR1 KGHDR and CDR2 SFDVKD. The CDR3 DNA sequence: TGTGCCACCAGTGGGTTAGGATCAGGGGTATCCCACGAGCAGTACTTC. It yields the protein CATSGLGSGVSHEQYF.

The V call is TRBV6-2 or TRBV6-3, the J call TRBJ1-5; 8 bases fit TRBD1. The CDR3 covers 15 residues. The germline V gene has CDR1 MNHEY and CDR2 SVGEGT. V dropped 7 bases and J dropped 5; count of bases not matched to a gene: 10. The CDR3 bases are TGTGCCAGCACCGGACAGGGACGGGGAGATCAGCCCCAGCATTTT. Its protein product is CASTGQGRGDQPQHF.

The chain carries TRBV2 and TRBJ1-2; 9 bases are shared with TRBD1. Germline V gene sequence: CDR1 SNHLY, CDR2 FYNNEI. The CDR3 has 14 residues. The junction had 9 bases not matched to a gene; V was cut back by 9 bases and J by 4 bases. Here the CDR3 DNA reads TGTGCCAGAACCGGGACAGGGTTTGTCTATGGCTACACCTTC. Protein product: CARTGTGFVYGYTF.

This clonotype was counted many times. V and J are TRBV6-7 and TRBJ1-5, with D hard to call. TRBV6-7 is reported as an ORF; its role is uncertain. The CDR3 is 16 residues long. V shed 8 bases and J shed 0 bases, with 17 bases lying between them. The CDR3 loop is CASSYTAPYSNQPQHF. The CDR3 DNA follows: TGTGCCAGCTCCTATACGGCCCCTTATAGCAATCAGCCCCAGCATTTT.

There are many counts of this clonotype. This chain links TRBV7-9 with TRBJ2-5, with TRBD2 identical over 8 bases. From germline, CDR1 is SEHNR and CDR2 FQNEAQ (reference sequence). The CDR3 covers 14 residues. With V trimmed by 5 bases and J by 3 bases, 5 bases remained unmatched. In DNA form, the CDR3 reads TGTGCCAGCAGCGCTCGTAGCGGGAAAGAGACCCAGTACTTC. It is translated as CASSARSGKETQYF.

This clonotype showed up many times. The chain recombines TRBV5-1 with TRBJ2-7, with D possibly being TRBD1 or TRBD2 (5 bases each). Per germline, CDR1 SGHRS and CDR2 YFSETQ. Trimming shortened V by 0 bases and J by 5 bases, and 9 bases separated the two germline ends. The CDR3 spans 13 residues. CDR3 region: CASSLGGFNEQYF. The DNA for the CDR3 is TGCGCCAGCAGCTTGGGGGGGTTCAACGAGCAGTACTTC.

The chain uses TRBV20-1 and TRBJ2-5; D possibly corresponds to TRBD2 (6 bases). The CDR3 loop spans 15 amino acids. Trimming pared 6 bases from V and 4 bases from J, leaving 21 bases between. Germline CDR1 reads DFQATT; CDR2 reads SNEGSKA (reference sequence). Here the CDR3 reads CSAGTESMSRETQYF. The CDR3 DNA reads TGCAGTGCCGGGACTGAGTCCATGTCAAGAGAGACCCAGTACTTC.

The genes are TRBV11-2 and TRBJ1-2; tentatively, D is TRBD1 (6 bases). The CDR3 spans 14 residues. Germline-derived CDR1 and CDR2 are SGHAT and FQNNGV. Trimming pared 5 bases from V and 4 bases from J, leaving 14 bases between. CDR3 nucleotides: TGTGCCAGCAGCGTGGGGGGGGGCGCCTATGGCTACACCTTC. It is translated as CASSVGGGAYGYTF.

This clonotype was observed many times. V and J are TRBV18 and TRBJ2-5; 12 positions match TRBD2. Trimming at V came to 5 bases and at J to 4 bases, leaving 14 bases not matched to a gene. Germline lookup yields CDR1 KGHSH and CDR2 LQKENI. The CDR3 covers 18 residues. The CDR3 loop reads CASSSTLRLAGVAETQYF. The CDR3 nucleotides read TGTGCCAGCTCATCGACTTTGAGACTAGCGGGAGTTGCAGAGACCCAGTACTTC.

This clonotype was seen many times. At one end the junction does not follow the germline gene, possibly because of a read error. The rearrangement joins TRBV7-2 to TRBJ2-5; D gene unclear. In germline, CDR1 is SGHTA, CDR2 FQGNSA. The CDR3 runs 13 residues. In DNA, the CDR3 is TGTGCCAGCAGCTTAGATATCCAGGTCCAGTCGAGGTTC. Its translation is CASSLDIQVQSRF.

At least ten counts were recorded for this clonotype. The chain couples TRBV29-1 to TRBJ1-5, with a weak D call TRBD1 (6 bases). CDR1 is SQVTM and CDR2 is ANQGSEA in the germline V gene. Trimming removed 5 bases at V and 4 bases at J, with 15 bases between. The CDR3 length is 14 residues. The CDR3 sequence: CSVSEKGTNQPQHF. The CDR3 DNA follows: TGCAGCGTTTCTGAAAAGGGGACAAATCAGCCCCAGCATTTT.

The chain couples TRBV6-1 to TRBJ1-5; a weak D match, TRBD1 (5 bases). The germline V gene has CDR1 MNHNS and CDR2 SASEGT. The CDR3 spans 15 residues. Deletions cut 6 bases from V and 2 bases from J, with 14 bases between. The CDR3 sequence: CASRAGPRGNQPQHF. The CDR3 DNA reads as TGTGCCAGCAGGGCGGGACCCCGGGGCAATCAGCCCCAGCATTTT.

This clonotype was recorded at least ten times. This chain connects TRBV6-1 to TRBJ2-5; D is possibly TRBD2 (6 bases). The CDR3 is 17 amino acids. The V and J ends lost 2 bases and 4 bases respectively, with 20 bases between them. Germline V CDR1 and CDR2: MNHNS, SASEGT. The CDR3: CASSERFSAGPVETQYF. The DNA for the CDR3 is TGTGCCAGCAGTGAAAGATTTTCGGCGGGACCGGTAGAGACCCAGTACTTC.